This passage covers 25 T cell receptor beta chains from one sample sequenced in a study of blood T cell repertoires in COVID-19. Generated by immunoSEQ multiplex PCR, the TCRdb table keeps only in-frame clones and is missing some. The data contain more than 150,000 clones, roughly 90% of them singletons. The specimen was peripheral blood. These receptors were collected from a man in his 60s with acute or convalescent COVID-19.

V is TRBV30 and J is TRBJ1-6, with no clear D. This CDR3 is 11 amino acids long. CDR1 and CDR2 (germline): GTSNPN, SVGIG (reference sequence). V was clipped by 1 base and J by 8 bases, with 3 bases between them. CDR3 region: CAWSADSPLHF. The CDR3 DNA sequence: TGTGCCTGGAGTGCGGATTCACCCCTCCACTTT.

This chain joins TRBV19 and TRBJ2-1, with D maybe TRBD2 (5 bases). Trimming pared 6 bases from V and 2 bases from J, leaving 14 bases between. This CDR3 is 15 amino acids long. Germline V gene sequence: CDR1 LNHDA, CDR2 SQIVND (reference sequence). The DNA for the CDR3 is TGTGCCAGTAGCGGGATGGACCGCCCCTACAATGAGCAGTTCTTC. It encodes CASSGMDRPYNEQFF.

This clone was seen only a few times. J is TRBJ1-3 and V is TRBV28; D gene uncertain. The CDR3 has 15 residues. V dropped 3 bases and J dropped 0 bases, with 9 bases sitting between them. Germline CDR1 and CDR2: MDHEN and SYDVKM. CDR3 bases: TGTGCCAGCAGTTTGGCGGATGACTCTGGAAACACCATATATTTT. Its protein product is CASSLADDSGNTIYF.

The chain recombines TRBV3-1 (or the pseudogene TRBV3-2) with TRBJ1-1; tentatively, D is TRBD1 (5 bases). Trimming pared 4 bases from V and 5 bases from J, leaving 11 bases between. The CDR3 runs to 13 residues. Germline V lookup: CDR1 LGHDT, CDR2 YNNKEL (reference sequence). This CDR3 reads CASSLRGETEAFF. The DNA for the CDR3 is TGTGCCAGCAGCCTAAGGGGCGAGACTGAAGCTTTCTTT.

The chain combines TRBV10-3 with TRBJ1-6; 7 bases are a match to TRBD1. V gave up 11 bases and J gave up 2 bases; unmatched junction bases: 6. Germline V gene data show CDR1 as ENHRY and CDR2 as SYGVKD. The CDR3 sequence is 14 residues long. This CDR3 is CAARDSTYNSPLHF. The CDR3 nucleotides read TGTGCCGCCCGGGACAGCACCTATAATTCACCCCTCCACTTT.

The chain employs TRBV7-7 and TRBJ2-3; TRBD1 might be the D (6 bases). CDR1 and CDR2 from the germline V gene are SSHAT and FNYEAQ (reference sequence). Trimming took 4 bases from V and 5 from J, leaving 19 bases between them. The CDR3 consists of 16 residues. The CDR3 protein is CASSSQTGTKKDTQYF. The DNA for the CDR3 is TGTGCCAGCAGCTCACAGACAGGTACGAAAAAAGATACGCAGTATTTT.

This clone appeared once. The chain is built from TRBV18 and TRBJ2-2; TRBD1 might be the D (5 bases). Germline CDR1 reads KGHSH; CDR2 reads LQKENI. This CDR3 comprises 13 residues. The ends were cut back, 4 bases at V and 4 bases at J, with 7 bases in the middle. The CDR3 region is CASSQGITGELFF. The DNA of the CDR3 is TGTGCCAGCTCACAGGGGATCACCGGGGAGCTGTTTTTT. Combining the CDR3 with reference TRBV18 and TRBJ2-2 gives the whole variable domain NAGVMQNPRHLVRRRGQEARLRCSPMKGHSHVYWYRQLPEEGLKFMVYLQKENIIDESGMPKERFSAEFPKEGPSILRIQQVVRGDSAAYFCASSQGITGELFFGEGSRLTVL.

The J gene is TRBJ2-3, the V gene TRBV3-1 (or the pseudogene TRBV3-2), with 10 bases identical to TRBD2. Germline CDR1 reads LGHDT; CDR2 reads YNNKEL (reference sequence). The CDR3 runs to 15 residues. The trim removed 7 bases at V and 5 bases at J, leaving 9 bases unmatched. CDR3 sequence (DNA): TGTGCCAGCACCCAGCGGGGGGGCCAGGGAGATACGCAGTATTTT. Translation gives CASTQRGGQGDTQYF.

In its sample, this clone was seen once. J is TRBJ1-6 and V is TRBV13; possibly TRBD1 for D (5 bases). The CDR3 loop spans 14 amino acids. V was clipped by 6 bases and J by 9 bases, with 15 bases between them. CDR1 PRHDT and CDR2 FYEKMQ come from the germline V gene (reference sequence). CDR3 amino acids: CASRIRAGISPLHF. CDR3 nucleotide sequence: TGTGCCAGCAGGATCCGGGCAGGGATTTCACCCCTCCACTTT.

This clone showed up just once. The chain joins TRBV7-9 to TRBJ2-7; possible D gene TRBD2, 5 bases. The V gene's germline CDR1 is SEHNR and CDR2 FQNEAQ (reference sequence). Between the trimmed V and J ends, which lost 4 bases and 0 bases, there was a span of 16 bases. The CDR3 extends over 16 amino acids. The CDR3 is CASSSPGRRNSYEQYF. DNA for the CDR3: TGTGCCAGCAGCTCCCCCGGACGGAGGAACTCCTACGAGCAGTACTTC.

CDR3 coding DNA: TGCGCCAGCAGCACGACGGACATCCCTAATTCACCCCTCCACTTT. This translates into CASSTTDIPNSPLHF. The genes are TRBV5-1 and TRBJ1-6, with TRBD1 as a possible D gene (5 bases). Germline CDR1 and CDR2: SGHRS and YFSETQ. The CDR3 contains 15 residues. V was clipped by 4 bases and J by 6 bases, with 14 bases between them.

The CDR3 is CSSVEGPEQYF. CDR3 nucleotides: TGCAGCTCAGTCGAGGGCCCCGAGCAGTACTTC. The chain carries TRBV29-1 and TRBJ2-7; D possibly corresponds to TRBD2 (5 bases). Germline V gene sequence: CDR1 SQVTM, CDR2 ANQGSEA. The V gene lost 8 bases and the J gene lost 6 bases, with 14 bases spanning the gap. The CDR3 extends over 11 amino acids.

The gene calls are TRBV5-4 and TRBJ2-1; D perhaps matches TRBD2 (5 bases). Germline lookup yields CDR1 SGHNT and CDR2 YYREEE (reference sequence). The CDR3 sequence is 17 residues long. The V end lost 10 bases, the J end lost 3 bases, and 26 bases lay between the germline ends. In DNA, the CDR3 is TGTGCCTTCGCGGTAGCGAGTCTATATGCCCTCTACAATGAGCAGTTCTTC. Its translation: CAFAVASLYALYNEQFF. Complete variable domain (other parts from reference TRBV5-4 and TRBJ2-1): ETGVTQSPTHLIKTRGQQVTLRCSSQSGHNTVSWYQQALGQGPQFIFQYYREEENGRGNFPPRFSGLQFPNYSSELNVNALELDDSALYLCAFAVASLYALYNEQFFGPGTRLTVL.

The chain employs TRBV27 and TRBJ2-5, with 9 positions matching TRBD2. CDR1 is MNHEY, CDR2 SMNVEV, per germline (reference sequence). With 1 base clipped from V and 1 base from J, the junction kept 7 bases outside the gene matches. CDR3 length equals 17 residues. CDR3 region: CASSLWGLAPTQETQYF. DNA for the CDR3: TGTGCCAGCAGTTTATGGGGACTAGCCCCCACCCAAGAGACCCAGTACTTC.

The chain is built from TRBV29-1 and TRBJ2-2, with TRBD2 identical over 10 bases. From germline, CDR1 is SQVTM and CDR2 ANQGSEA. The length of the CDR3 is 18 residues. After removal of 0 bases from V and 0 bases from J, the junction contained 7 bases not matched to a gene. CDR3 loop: CSVEDRFSGGTNTGELFF. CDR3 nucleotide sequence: TGCAGCGTTGAAGATCGGTTTAGCGGGGGGACGAACACCGGGGAGCTGTTTTTT.

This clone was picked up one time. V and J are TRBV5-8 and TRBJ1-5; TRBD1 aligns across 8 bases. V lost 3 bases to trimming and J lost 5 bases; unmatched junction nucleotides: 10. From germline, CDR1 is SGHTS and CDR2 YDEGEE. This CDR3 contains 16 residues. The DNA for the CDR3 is TGTGCCAGCAGCTACACCCTCGGGACAGGATATCAGCCCCAGCATTTT. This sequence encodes CASSYTLGTGYQPQHF.

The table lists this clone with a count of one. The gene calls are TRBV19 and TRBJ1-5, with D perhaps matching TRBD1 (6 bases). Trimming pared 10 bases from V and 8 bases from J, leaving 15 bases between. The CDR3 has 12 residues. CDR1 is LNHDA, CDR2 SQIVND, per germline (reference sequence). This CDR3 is CATQEGVEPQHF. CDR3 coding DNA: TGTGCCACTCAAGAGGGGGTTGAGCCCCAGCATTTT.

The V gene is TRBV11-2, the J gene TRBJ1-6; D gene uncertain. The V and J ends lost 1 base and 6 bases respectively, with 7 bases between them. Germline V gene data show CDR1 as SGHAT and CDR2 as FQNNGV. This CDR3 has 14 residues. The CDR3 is CASSLVATNSPLHF. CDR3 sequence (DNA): TGTGCCAGCAGCTTAGTAGCCACTAATTCACCCCTCCACTTT.

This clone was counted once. The CDR3 is CASSQSGQSNQPQHF. In DNA, the CDR3 is TGCGCCAGCAGCCAGAGCGGACAGAGCAATCAGCCCCAGCATTTT. The gene calls are TRBV4-1 and TRBJ1-5; perhaps TRBD1 as D (6 bases). Trimming cost V 3 bases and J 1 base, with 10 bases left between them. Germline-derived CDR1 and CDR2 are MGHRA and YSYEKL. This CDR3 is 15 amino acids long.

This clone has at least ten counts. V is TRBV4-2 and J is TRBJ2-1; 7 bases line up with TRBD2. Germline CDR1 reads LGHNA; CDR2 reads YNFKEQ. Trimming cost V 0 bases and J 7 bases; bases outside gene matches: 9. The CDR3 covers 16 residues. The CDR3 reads CASSQEWRLAANEQFF. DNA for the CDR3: TGTGCCAGCAGCCAAGAATGGAGGCTAGCGGCGAATGAGCAGTTCTTC.

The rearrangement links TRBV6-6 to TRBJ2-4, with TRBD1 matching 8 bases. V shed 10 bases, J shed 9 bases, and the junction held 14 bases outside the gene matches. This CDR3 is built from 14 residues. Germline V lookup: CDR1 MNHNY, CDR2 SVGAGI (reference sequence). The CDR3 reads CATRTGTGVFIQYF. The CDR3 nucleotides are TGTGCCACACGCACCGGGACAGGTGTATTCATTCAGTACTTC.

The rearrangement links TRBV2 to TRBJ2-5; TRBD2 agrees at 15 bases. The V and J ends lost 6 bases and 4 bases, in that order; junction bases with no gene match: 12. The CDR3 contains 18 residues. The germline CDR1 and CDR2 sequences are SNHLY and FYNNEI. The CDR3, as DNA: TGTGCCAGCAGGGGACTAGCGGGGGGTCCCGGACGTGTAGAGACCCAGTACTTC. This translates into CASRGLAGGPGRVETQYF.

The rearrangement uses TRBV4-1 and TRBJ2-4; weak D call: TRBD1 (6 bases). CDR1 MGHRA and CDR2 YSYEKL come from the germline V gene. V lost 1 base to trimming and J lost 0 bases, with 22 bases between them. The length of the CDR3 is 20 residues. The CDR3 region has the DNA TGCGCCAGCAGCCAAGTACAGTATGGGGGCGTGGATTTAGCCAAAAACATTCAGTACTTC. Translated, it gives CASSQVQYGGVDLAKNIQYF.

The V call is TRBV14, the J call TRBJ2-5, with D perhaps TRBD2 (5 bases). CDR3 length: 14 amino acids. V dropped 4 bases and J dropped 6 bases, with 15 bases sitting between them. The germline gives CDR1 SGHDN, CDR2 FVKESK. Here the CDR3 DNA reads TGTGCCAGCAGCCCCCGGGTTTGGGAGCAGACCCAGTACTTC. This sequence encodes CASSPRVWEQTQYF.

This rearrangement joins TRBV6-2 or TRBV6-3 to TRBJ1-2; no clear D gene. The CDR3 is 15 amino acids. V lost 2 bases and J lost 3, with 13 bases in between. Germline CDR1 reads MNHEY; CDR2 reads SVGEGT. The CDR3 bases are TGTGCCAGCAGTTACCAGGAGGGTCCGGACTATGGCTACACCTTC. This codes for CASSYQEGPDYGYTF.